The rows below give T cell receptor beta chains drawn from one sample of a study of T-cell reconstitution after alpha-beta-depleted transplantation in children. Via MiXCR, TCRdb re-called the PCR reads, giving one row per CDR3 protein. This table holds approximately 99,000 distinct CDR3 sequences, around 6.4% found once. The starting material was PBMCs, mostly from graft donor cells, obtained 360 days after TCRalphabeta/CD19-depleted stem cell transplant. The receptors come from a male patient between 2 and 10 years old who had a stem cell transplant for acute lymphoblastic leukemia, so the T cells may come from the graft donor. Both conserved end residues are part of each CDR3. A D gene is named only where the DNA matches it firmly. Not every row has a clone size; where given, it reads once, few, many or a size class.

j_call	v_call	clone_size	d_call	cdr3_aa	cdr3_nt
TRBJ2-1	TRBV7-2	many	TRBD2	CASSLGASGGAHNEQFF	TGTGCCAGCAGCTTAGGGGCTAGCGGGGGGGCGCACAATGAGCAGTTCTTC
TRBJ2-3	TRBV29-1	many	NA	CSVPPRTEDTQYF	TGCAGCGTTCCCCCCAGGACAGAAGATACGCAGTATTTT
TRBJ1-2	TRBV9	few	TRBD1	CASSTRDRDYGYTF	TGTGCCAGCAGCACCCGGGACAGGGACTATGGCTACACCTTC
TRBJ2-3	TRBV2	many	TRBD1	CASTVFPPGQGTDTQYF	TGTGCCAGCACAGTCTTCCCCCCGGGACAGGGAACAGATACGCAGTATTTT
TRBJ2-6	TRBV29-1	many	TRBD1	CSVMQGASGANVLTF	TGCAGCGTTATGCAGGGGGCCTCTGGGGCCAACGTCCTGACTTTC
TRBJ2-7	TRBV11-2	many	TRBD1	CASSRTGLDEQYF	TGTGCCAGCAGCAGGACAGGTCTCGACGAGCAGTACTTC
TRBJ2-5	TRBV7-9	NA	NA	CASSFTRTQYF	TGTGCCAGCAGCTTCACACGGACCCAGTACTTC
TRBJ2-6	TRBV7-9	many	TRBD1	CASSLDRAGANVLTF	TGTGCCAGCAGCCTAGACAGGGCTGGGGCCAACGTCCTGACTTTC
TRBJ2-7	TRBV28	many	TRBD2	CASSLGLAAYEQYF	TGTGCCAGCAGCCTTGGACTAGCGGCCTACGAGCAGTACTTC
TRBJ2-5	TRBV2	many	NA	CASLDSTGKETQYF	TGTGCCAGCCTCGATTCTACAGGGAAAGAGACCCAGTACTTC
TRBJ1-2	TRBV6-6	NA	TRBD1	CASIPGQRKGYTF	TGTGCCAGCATACCGGGACAGAGAAAGGGCTACACCTTC
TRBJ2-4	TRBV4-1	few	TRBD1	CASSQPLIRDRGAKNIQYF	TGCGCCAGCAGCCAACCCCTGATCCGGGACAGGGGGGCCAAAAACATTCAGTACTTC
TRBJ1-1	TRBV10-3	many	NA	CAISDRMNTEAFF	TGTGCCATCAGTGATCGGATGAACACTGAAGCTTTCTTT
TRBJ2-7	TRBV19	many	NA	CASSLQGSASEQYF	TGTGCCAGTAGCCTACAGGGCTCCGCTTCAGAGCAGTACTTC
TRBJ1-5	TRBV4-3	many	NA	CASSRQLNQPQHF	TGCGCCAGCAGCCGACAGCTCAATCAGCCCCAGCATTTT
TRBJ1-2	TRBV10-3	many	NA	CATRGGINGYTF	TGTGCCACCCGGGGGGGTATAAATGGCTACACCTTC
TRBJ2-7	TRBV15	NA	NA	CATSRVPGDTTYEQYF	TGTGCCACCAGCAGAGTGCCCGGGGACACTACCTACGAGCAGTACTTC
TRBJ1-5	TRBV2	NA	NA	CASSEGGPGPQHF	TGTGCCAGCAGTGAAGGGGGCCCAGGGCCCCAGCATTTT
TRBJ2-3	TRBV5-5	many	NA	CASSLLGFDTDTQYF	TGTGCCAGCAGCTTGTTGGGTTTCGACACAGATACGCAGTATTTT
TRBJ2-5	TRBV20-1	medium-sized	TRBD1	CSATLWDRQKETQYF	TGCAGTGCTACCCTGTGGGACAGGCAAAAAGAGACCCAGTACTTC
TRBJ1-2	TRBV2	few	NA	CASSEESRGIDIDGYTF	TGTGCCAGCAGTGAAGAATCCAGGGGTATTGATATAGATGGCTACACCTTC
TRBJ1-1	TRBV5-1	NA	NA	CASSPAGIWNTEAFF	TGCGCCAGCAGCCCTGCAGGGATTTGGAACACTGAAGCTTTCTTT
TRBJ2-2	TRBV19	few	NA	CASQDGNTGELFF	TGTGCCAGTCAAGACGGAAACACCGGGGAGCTGTTTTTT
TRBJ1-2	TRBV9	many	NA	CASSVGGNYGYTF	TGTGCCAGCAGCGTAGGGGGTAACTATGGCTACACCTTC
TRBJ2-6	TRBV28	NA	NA	CASSPGIFTGANVLTF	TGTGCCAGCAGCCCAGGGATCTTTACTGGGGCCAACGTCCTGACTTTC
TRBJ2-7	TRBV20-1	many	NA	CSARTDSYEQYF	TGCAGTGCTAGGACGGATAGCTACGAGCAGTACTTC
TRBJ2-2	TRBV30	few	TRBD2	CAWKAGRANTGELFF	TGTGCCTGGAAAGCGGGACGGGCGAACACCGGGGAGCTGTTTTTT
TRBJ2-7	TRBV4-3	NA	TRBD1	CASSRIVDRDYEQYF	TGCGCCAGCAGCCGGATTGTCGACAGGGACTACGAGCAGTACTTC
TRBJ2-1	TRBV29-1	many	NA	CSGQGGGPYNEQFF	TGCAGCGGTCAGGGGGGGGGGCCTTACAATGAGCAGTTCTTC
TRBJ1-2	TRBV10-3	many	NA	CAIRTFYGYTF	TGTGCCATCAGGACCTTCTATGGCTACACCTTC
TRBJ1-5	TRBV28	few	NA	CASSRLMGSNQPQHF	TGTGCCAGCAGCCGCTTAATGGGTAGCAATCAGCCCCAGCATTTT
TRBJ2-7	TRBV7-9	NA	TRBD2	CASTRTSGNYEQYF	TGTGCCAGCACTCGGACTAGCGGGAACTACGAGCAGTACTTC
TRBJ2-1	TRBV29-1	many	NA	CSVVMNEQFF	TGCAGCGTTGTCATGAATGAGCAGTTCTTC
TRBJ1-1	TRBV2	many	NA	CASERYLSNTEAFF	TGTGCCAGCGAGAGGTACCTATCGAACACTGAAGCTTTCTTT
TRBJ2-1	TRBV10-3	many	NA	CAISESIRTDPYNEQFF	TGTGCCATCAGTGAGTCGATAAGGACAGATCCTTACAATGAGCAGTTCTTC
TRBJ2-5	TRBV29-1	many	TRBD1	CSVAGTGTFIQETQYF	TGCAGCGTCGCTGGGACAGGGACTTTCATCCAAGAGACCCAGTACTTC
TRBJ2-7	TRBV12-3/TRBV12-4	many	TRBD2	CASSLSRGLAGNEQYF	TGTGCCAGCAGTTTATCTCGGGGGCTAGCGGGAAACGAGCAGTACTTC
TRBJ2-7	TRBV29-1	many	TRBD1	CSAGTGVYEQYF	TGCAGCGCTGGGACAGGGGTCTACGAGCAGTACTTC
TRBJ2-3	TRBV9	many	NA	CASSSPGTPSTDTQYF	TGTGCCAGCAGCTCCCCCGGGACGCCTAGCACAGATACGCAGTATTTT
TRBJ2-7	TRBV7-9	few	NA	CASRSTRTHYEQYF	TGTGCCAGCAGATCGACACGAACACACTACGAGCAGTACTTC
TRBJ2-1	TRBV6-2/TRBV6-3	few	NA	CASSYPFGGGYSYNEQFF	TGTGCCAGCAGTTACCCCTTTGGCGGGGGCTATTCCTACAATGAGCAGTTCTTC
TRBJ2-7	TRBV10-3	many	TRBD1	CAISRPNRGRNEQYF	TGTGCCATCAGCAGACCCAACAGGGGGCGAAACGAGCAGTACTTC
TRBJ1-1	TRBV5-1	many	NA	CASSWDRGYTEAFF	TGCGCCAGCAGCTGGGATAGGGGGTACACTGAAGCTTTCTTT
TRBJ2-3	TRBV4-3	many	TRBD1	CASSQSGTGYTDTQYF	TGCGCCAGCAGCCAATCCGGGACAGGGTACACAGATACGCAGTATTTT
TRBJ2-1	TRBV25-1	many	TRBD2	CASSEFLLAVYNEQFF	TGTGCCAGCAGTGAATTTCTACTAGCGGTCTACAATGAGCAGTTCTTC
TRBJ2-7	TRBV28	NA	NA	CASRPWGRAYEQYF	TGTGCCAGCAGGCCCTGGGGCAGGGCCTACGAGCAGTACTTC
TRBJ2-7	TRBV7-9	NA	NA	CASRTGAEHEQYF	TGTGCCAGCCGCACGGGGGCGGAACACGAGCAGTACTTC
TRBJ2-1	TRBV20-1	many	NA	CSARDLSPRDKSSYNEQFF	TGCAGTGCTAGAGATTTGTCGCCCCGGGACAAGAGCTCCTACAATGAGCAGTTCTTC
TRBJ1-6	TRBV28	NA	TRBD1	CAGGSDHRGLSPLHF	TGTGCCGGCGGATCAGACCACAGGGGGCTTTCACCCCTCCACTTT
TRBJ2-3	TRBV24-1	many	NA	CATSDLDSTGRSDTQYF	TGTGCCACCAGTGATTTAGATTCAACGGGAAGGTCAGATACGCAGTATTTT
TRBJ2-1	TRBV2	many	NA	CASSEAGSNNEQFF	TGTGCCAGCAGTGAGGCGGGGAGTAACAATGAGCAGTTCTTC
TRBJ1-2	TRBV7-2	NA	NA	CASSLRGGGYTF	TGTGCCAGCAGCTTAAGGGGGGGTGGCTACACCTTC
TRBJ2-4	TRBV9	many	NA	CATGGNIQYF	TGTGCCACTGGAGGGAACATTCAGTACTTC
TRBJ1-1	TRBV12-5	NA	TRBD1	CASGPGLTGWTEAFF	TGTGCTAGTGGGCCTGGGTTGACAGGGTGGACTGAAGCTTTCTTT